These 29 T cell receptor beta chains were all obtained from the same sample, sequenced in a study of T cell clonotyping in hematopoietic cell transplantation. Produced via immunoSEQ multiplex PCR; TCRdb's table is partial and in-frame only. The sample yields roughly 11,000 clones, roughly 90% seen once. Material: peripheral blood mononuclear cells. These receptors were taken from a woman between 50 and 59 years old in good health. Some clones in this sample may be carry-over from other donors' samples.

The chain couples TRBV7-2 to TRBJ1-6; the D gene is possibly TRBD1 (5 bases). The CDR3 extends over 16 amino acids. V lost 1 base to trimming and J lost 5 bases, with 12 bases between them. CDR1 is SGHTA and CDR2 is FQGNSA in the germline V gene. The CDR3 region is CASSLVSQGNNSPLHF. CDR3 sequence (DNA): TGTGCCAGCAGCTTAGTGTCGCAGGGAAATAATTCACCCCTCCACTTT.

This chain joins TRBV10-3 and TRBJ2-7, with TRBD1 matching over 8 bases. Looked up from germline, CDR1 is ENHRY and CDR2 is SYGVKD. The CDR3 has 14 residues. Unmatched junction bases numbered 4, after V lost 2 bases and J lost 4 bases. In DNA, the CDR3 is TGTGCCATCAGTGAGCCAGGGGGCGTTTACGAGCAGTACTTC. Its protein product is CAISEPGGVYEQYF.

This chain connects TRBV10-2 to TRBJ1-5, with D possibly matching TRBD1 (6 bases). The length of the CDR3 is 14 residues. V was cut by 6 bases and J by 1 base, with 10 bases left in between. Germline CDR1 and CDR2: WSHSY and SAAADI. CDR3 in DNA: TGCGCCAGCAGGGATACAGGGAGCAATCAGCCCCAGCATTTT. Translation: CASRDTGSNQPQHF.

The genes are TRBV4-3 and TRBJ2-1; TRBD1 aligns across 9 bases. The CDR3 covers 19 residues. Germline assignment: CDR1 LGHNA and CDR2 YSLEER. After removal of 1 base from V and 4 bases from J, the junction contained 14 bases not matched to a gene. The CDR3 DNA is TGCGCCAGCAGCCAAGTTGGGACAGGGAGTTTTGGTTCATACAATGAGCAGTTCTTC. It encodes CASSQVGTGSFGSYNEQFF.

The genes are TRBV14 and TRBJ2-2; a weak D match, TRBD2 (5 bases). Germline V gene data show CDR1 as SGHDN and CDR2 as FVKESK. There are 14 residues in the CDR3. V lost 1 base to trimming and J lost 6 bases, with 9 bases between them. CDR3 residues: CASSQGRFAGELFF. The DNA of the CDR3 is TGTGCCAGCAGCCAAGGGAGGTTTGCCGGGGAGCTGTTTTTT.

The CDR3 DNA reads as TGTGCCAGCAGTGCGCCGTCTAGCGGGGGAGACAATGAGCAGTTCTTC. As protein: CASSAPSSGGDNEQFF. The chain carries TRBV2 and TRBJ2-1; 10 positions match TRBD2. This CDR3 is built from 16 residues. V shed 4 bases, J shed 5 bases, and the junction held 8 bases outside the gene matches. Germline assignment: CDR1 SNHLY and CDR2 FYNNEI.

This clone was counted between two and nine times. The chain is built from TRBV5-3 and TRBJ2-1; a weak D match, TRBD1 (6 bases). TRBV5-3 is an ORF, and what it does is uncertain. This CDR3 region has 16 residues. Trimming took off 2 bases at V and 7 bases at J, with 19 bases between the two ends. The CDR3 nucleotides are TGTGCCAGAAGCTTTAACTTGTTCCGGGACATGAATGAGCAGTTCTTC. It is translated as CARSFNLFRDMNEQFF.

The V gene is TRBV5-8, the J gene TRBJ2-3; perhaps TRBD1 as D (6 bases). Germline V gives CDR1 SGHTS, CDR2 YDEGEE. Between the trimmed V and J ends, which lost 2 bases and 1 base, there was a span of 8 bases. The CDR3 spans 14 residues. The DNA of the CDR3 is TGTGCCAGCAGCTTACGACAGGGCACAGATACGCAGTATTTT. It translates to CASSLRQGTDTQYF.

This chain links TRBV5-6 with TRBJ2-5, with 8 nucleotides matching TRBD2. The V gene's germline CDR1 is SGHDT and CDR2 YYEEEE. The V segment lost 4 bases and the J segment 5 bases; nucleotides outside the gene matches: 10. The CDR3 runs 15 residues. The CDR3 sequence: CASSPRGGSGETQYF. DNA of the CDR3: TGTGCCAGCAGCCCCCGCGGGGGGTCCGGGGAGACCCAGTACTTC.

V is TRBV7-2 and J is TRBJ1-2, with no clear D. Germline-derived CDR1 and CDR2 are SGHTA and FQGNSA. The V and J ends lost 1 base and 5 bases respectively, with 11 bases between them. The CDR3 contains 14 residues. The CDR3 loop reads CASSLDGRGYGYTF. The CDR3 coding sequence is TGTGCCAGCAGCTTAGATGGTCGCGGTTATGGCTACACCTTC.

The V gene is TRBV7-9, the J gene TRBJ1-1, with a possible D match to TRBD1 (5 bases). This CDR3 has 13 residues. V shed 7 bases and J shed 0 bases, with 9 bases lying between them. Germline assignment: CDR1 SEHNR and CDR2 FQNEAQ (reference sequence). The CDR3 spells CASTQDMNTEAFF. The CDR3 coding sequence is TGTGCCAGCACCCAGGACATGAACACTGAAGCTTTCTTT.

This sequence joins TRBV11-2 and TRBJ1-1; 7 bases fit TRBD1. The V segment lost 1 base and the J segment 8 bases; nucleotides outside the gene matches: 4. This CDR3 spans 13 amino acids. CDR1 SGHAT and CDR2 FQNNGV come from the germline V gene. CDR3 sequence reads: CASSLVPDREAFF. Written as DNA, the CDR3 is TGTGCCAGCAGCTTAGTTCCGGACAGGGAAGCTTTCTTT.

The gene calls are TRBV19 and TRBJ1-4; perhaps TRBD1 as D (5 bases). Trimming removed 4 bases at V and 7 bases at J, with 19 bases between. Germline CDR1 reads LNHDA; CDR2 reads SQIVND (reference sequence). The CDR3 runs 16 residues. CDR3 amino acids: CASSTHPGNRGEKLFF. CDR3 nucleotide sequence: TGTGCCAGTAGTACTCACCCGGGGAATAGGGGTGAAAAACTGTTTTTT.

The V gene is TRBV6-5, the J gene TRBJ1-1; TRBD1 matches at 7 bases. The V gene's germline CDR1 is MNHEY and CDR2 SVGAGI. The length of the CDR3 is 15 residues. V dropped 0 bases and J dropped 3; count of bases not matched to a gene: 4. In nucleotides, the CDR3 is TGTGCCAGCAGTTACTCGGCAGGGGGGGACACTGAAGCTTTCTTT. This encodes CASSYSAGGDTEAFF.

The chain joins TRBV11-3 to TRBJ2-1; D could derive from TRBD1 or TRBD2 (6 bases each). CDR3 size: 16 residues. V was trimmed by 5 bases and J by 2 bases, leaving 16 bases between them. Germline V CDR1 and CDR2: SGHNT, YENEEA. This CDR3 is CASSGIGGFAYNEQFF. In nucleotides, the CDR3 is TGTGCCAGCAGCGGCATAGGGGGGTTCGCCTACAATGAGCAGTTCTTC.

This clone was detected a few times. The chain links TRBV7-8 to TRBJ1-5; no clear D gene. This CDR3 is 14 amino acids long. Germline V lookup: CDR1 SGHVS, CDR2 FQNEAQ. V was pared by 2 bases and J by 2 bases, with 7 bases between. CDR3 coding DNA: TGTGCCAGCAGCTTAAGAGAGGGCAATCAGCCCCAGCATTTT. Its protein is CASSLREGNQPQHF.

This sequence joins TRBV10-2 and TRBJ1-3; TRBD1 might be the D (5 bases). Germline V gene sequence: CDR1 WSHSY, CDR2 SAAADI. The CDR3 extends over 13 amino acids. Trimming removed 3 bases at V and 5 bases at J, with 8 bases between. The CDR3 spells CASSDRTRNTIYF. CDR3 nucleotide sequence: TGCGCCAGCAGTGATCGGACAAGAAACACCATATATTTT.

This rearrangement joins TRBV4-3 to TRBJ2-5; 7 nucleotides line up with TRBD2. The ends lost 1 base at V and 5 bases at J; junction bases unmatched: 7. Germline-derived CDR1 and CDR2 are LGHNA and YSLEER. CDR3 size: 15 residues. The CDR3 reads CASSQGPGLRETQYF. The CDR3 coding sequence is TGCGCCAGCAGCCAAGGGCCGGGACTAAGGGAGACCCAGTACTTC.

The gene calls are TRBV19 and TRBJ1-5, with TRBD1 matching 9 bases. Germline CDR1 reads LNHDA; CDR2 reads SQIVND (reference sequence). Trimming removed 6 bases from V and 5 bases from J; junction bases left unmatched: 8. The CDR3 is made up of 15 amino acids. The CDR3 region has the DNA TGTGCCAGTAGCACAACGGGACAGGGTCATCAGCCCCAGCATTTT. Translation gives CASSTTGQGHQPQHF.

This clone appeared once. The sample carries other DNA sequences with the same CDR3. The J gene is TRBJ2-3, the V gene TRBV30, with 9 bases fitting TRBD2. CDR3 length: 14 residues. Germline values: CDR1 GTSNPN, CDR2 SVGIG (reference sequence). V gave up 3 bases and J gave up 1 base; unmatched junction bases: 2. CDR3 loop: CAWRVAGGTDTQYF. The CDR3 coding sequence is TGTGCCTGGAGGGTAGCGGGGGGCACAGATACGCAGTATTTT. Complete variable domain (other parts from reference TRBV30 and TRBJ2-3): SQTIHQWPATLVQPVGSPLSLECTVEGTSNPNLYWYRQAAGRGLQLLFYSVGIGQISSEVPQNLSASRPQDRQFILSSKKLLLSDSGFYLCAWRVAGGTDTQYFGPGTRLTVL.

The chain combines TRBV14 with TRBJ2-2; 9 nucleotides align to TRBD1. Germline CDR1 reads SGHDN; CDR2 reads FVKESK. The trim removed 6 bases at V and 5 bases at J, leaving 7 bases unmatched. This CDR3 contains 15 residues. The CDR3 protein is CASSLGTGRTGELFF. The CDR3, as DNA: TGTGCCAGCAGTCTCGGGACAGGGCGTACCGGGGAGCTGTTTTTT. Full variable domain (missing parts from reference TRBV14 and TRBJ2-2): EAGVTQFPSHSVIEKGQTVTLRCDPISGHDNLYWYRRVMGKEIKFLLHFVKESKQDESGMPNNRFLAERTGGTYSTLKVQPAELEDSGVYFCASSLGTGRTGELFFGEGSRLTVL.

V and J are TRBV6-4 and TRBJ1-5; 7 bases are shared with TRBD1. Germline-derived CDR1 and CDR2 are MRHNA and SNTAGT. The CDR3 sequence is 17 residues long. The ends lost 7 bases at V and 0 bases at J; junction bases unmatched: 12. The CDR3 DNA reads TGTGCCAGCATTTTAACATTCGGGACAGATAGCAATCAGCCCCAGCATTTT. Its translation is CASILTFGTDSNQPQHF.

J is TRBJ1-1 and V is TRBV7-2; D gene uncertain. Trimming stripped 3 bases from V and 1 base from J, with 9 bases between. Germline V gene data show CDR1 as SGHTA and CDR2 as FQGNSA. The CDR3 covers 14 residues. Here the CDR3 reads CASSLGNRNTEAFF. The DNA of the CDR3 is TGTGCCAGCAGCTTGGGGAATCGGAACACTGAAGCTTTCTTT.

The V and J genes are TRBV28 and TRBJ2-7; possible D gene TRBD1, 5 bases. The CDR3 spans 14 residues. Germline V gene lookup returns CDR1 MDHEN and CDR2 SYDVKM. The V gene lost 7 bases and the J gene lost 5 bases, with 18 bases spanning the gap. In DNA, the CDR3 is TGTGCCAGCAATGAAGGGGTGGGTCTCGACGAGCAGTACTTC. Amino acids: CASNEGVGLDEQYF. Full variable domain (remainder filled in from reference TRBV28 and TRBJ2-7): DVKVTQSSRYLVKRTGEKVFLECVQDMDHENMFWYRQDPGLGLRLIYFSYDVKMKEKGDIPEGYSVSREKKERFSLILESASTNQTSMYLCASNEGVGLDEQYFGPGTRLTVT.

J is TRBJ2-2 and V is TRBV9; TRBD1 agrees at 7 bases. Trimming cost V 4 bases and J 5 bases; bases outside gene matches: 5. CDR3 size: 14 residues. Germline-derived CDR1 and CDR2 are SGDLS and YYNGEE. The CDR3 DNA follows: TGTGCCAGCAGCCCCCACAGGGGAACCGGGGAGCTGTTTTTT. Translation: CASSPHRGTGELFF.

The V call is TRBV30, the J call TRBJ1-1; 10 bases match TRBD1. Losses at the gene ends were 2 bases for V and 4 bases for J; bases not matched to a gene: 4. Looked up from germline, CDR1 is GTSNPN and CDR2 is SVGIG (reference sequence). The CDR3 length is 14 residues. The CDR3, as DNA: TGTGCCTGGAGTACGGGACAGGGGATCACTGAAGCTTTCTTT. This translates into CAWSTGQGITEAFF.

CDR3 in amino acids: CASSPSSYGYTF. The CDR3 DNA reads as TGTGCCAGCAGCCCTAGTAGTTATGGCTACACCTTC. The rearrangement uses TRBV6-5 and TRBJ1-2; D not certain. The CDR3 length is 12 residues. Germline assignment: CDR1 MNHEY and CDR2 SVGAGI. Trimming removed 6 bases from V and 5 bases from J, with 10 bases in between.

The table lists this clone with a count of one. The chain couples TRBV2 to TRBJ2-5; 11 positions agree with TRBD2. Germline CDR1 SNHLY, CDR2 FYNNEI. The ends lost 10 bases at V and 5 bases at J; junction bases unmatched: 9. CDR3 length: 14 amino acids. CDR3 residues: CANQGIAGGETQYF. The CDR3 DNA reads TGTGCCAACCAAGGGATAGCGGGGGGGGAGACCCAGTACTTC.

This chain's CDR3 is CASSLDGEKLFF. The CDR3, as DNA: TGTGCCAGCAGCTTGGATGGGGAAAAACTGTTTTTT. The V gene is TRBV5-8, the J gene TRBJ1-4; no firm D call. Germline CDR1 SGHTS, CDR2 YDEGEE. V lost 0 bases, J lost 8 bases, and 5 bases lay in between. This CDR3 comprises 12 residues.